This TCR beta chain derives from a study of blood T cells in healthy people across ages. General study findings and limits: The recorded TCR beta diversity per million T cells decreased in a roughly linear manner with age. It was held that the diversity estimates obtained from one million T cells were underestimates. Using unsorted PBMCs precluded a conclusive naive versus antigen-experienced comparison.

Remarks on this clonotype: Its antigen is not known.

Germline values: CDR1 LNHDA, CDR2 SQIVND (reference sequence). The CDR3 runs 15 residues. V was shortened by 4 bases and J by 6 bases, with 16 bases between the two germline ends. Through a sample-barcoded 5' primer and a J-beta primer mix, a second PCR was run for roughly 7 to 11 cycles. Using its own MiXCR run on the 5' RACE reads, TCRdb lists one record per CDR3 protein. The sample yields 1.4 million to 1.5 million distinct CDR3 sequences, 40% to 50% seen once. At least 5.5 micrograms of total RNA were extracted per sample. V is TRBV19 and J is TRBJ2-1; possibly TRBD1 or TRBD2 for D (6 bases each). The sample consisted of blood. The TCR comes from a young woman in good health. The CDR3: CASSNPGALGNEQFF. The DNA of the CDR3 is TGTGCCAGTAGTAACCCGGGGGCGCTTGGCAATGAGCAGTTCTTC.